These 3 T cell receptor beta chains originate from one sample sequenced in a study of blood T cell repertoires in COVID-19. Method: immunoSEQ multiplex PCR; TCRdb's copy keeps in-frame clones and lacks some. The sample consists of 35,000 to 40,000 clones, 84% of them appearing once. The sample consisted of peripheral blood. All receptors come from a man aged 45-60 years with active or convalescent COVID-19.

The chain uses TRBV30 and TRBJ2-6; no clear D. Germline V gene sequence: CDR1 GTSNPN, CDR2 SVGIG (reference sequence). Trimming took off 3 bases at V and 1 base at J, with 16 bases between the two ends. The CDR3 spans 17 residues. The CDR3 DNA is TGTGCCTGGAGCCTAGGAGTCTTCTCTTCTGGGGCCAACGTCCTGACTTTC. Protein sequence: CAWSLGVFSSGANVLTF. Variable domain in full (rest from reference TRBV30 and TRBJ2-6): SQTIHQWPATLVQPVGSPLSLECTVEGTSNPNLYWYRQAAGRGLQLLFYSVGIGQISSEVPQNLSASRPQDRQFILSSKKLLLSDSGFYLCAWSLGVFSSGANVLTFGAGSRLTVL.

The rearrangement links TRBV9 to TRBJ2-3; D call uncertain. The V gene's germline CDR1 is SGDLS and CDR2 YYNGEE. V gave up 3 bases and J gave up 4 bases, with 9 bases separating them. CDR3 size: 13 residues. Written as DNA, the CDR3 is TGTGCCAGCAGCGCCATAGCCCCAGATACGCAGTATTTT. Protein product: CASSAIAPDTQYF.

This clone came up a few times. The rearrangement uses TRBV15 and TRBJ2-2, with 12 bases matching TRBD2. The CDR3 contains 19 residues. V shed 5 bases and J 6 bases; nucleotides not matched to a gene: 16. CDR1 is LNHNV, CDR2 YYDKDF, per germline (reference sequence). The CDR3, as DNA: TGTGCCACCAGCCGAAGCCACCAGGGGCTAGCGGGGGGGCCCGGGGAGCTGTTTTTT. Its translation is CATSRSHQGLAGGPGELFF.